This T cell receptor beta chain was sequenced for a study of beta chain features in type 1 diabetes. Study observations and caveats: Patients with Type 1 diabetes showed moderately but significantly shorter TCRB CDR3s in all four CD4+ subsets.

The CDR3 is 14 residues long. Germline V gives CDR1 MNHNY, CDR2 SVGAGI (reference sequence). The V segment lost 3 bases and the J segment 13 bases; nucleotides outside the gene matches: 12. Expressed TCRB transcripts got sequenced, as all isolated RNA was reverse transcribed. TCRdb keeps only in-frame clones here, not all; method: immunoSEQ multiplex PCR. The sample has about 170,000 clones, 7.5% to 8.5% seen once. About this clone: The antigen is not known.

This clonotype was obtained from a young man with type 1 diabetes. This chain connects TRBV6-6 to TRBJ2-1, with TRBD2 identical over 7 bases. The specimen sequenced was central memory CD4+ T cells from blood. The CDR3 sequence: CASSYSSGGRAQFF. For the CDR3, the DNA is TGTGCCAGCAGTTATTCTTCGGGGGGTCGGGCCCAGTTCTTC.